This T cell receptor (beta chain) came from a study of blood T cell repertoires in COVID-19. Study-level information: Acute and convalescent COVID-19 samples came from the United States, Italy and Spain. Sample material is recorded as cDNA or gDNA derived from T cells, B-cell-depleted T cells, or PBMCs.

Original data processing: Amplifying reference gene primers gave estimates of nucleated cell counts. Profiling relied on immunoSEQ multiplex PCR, and the TCRdb table lists in-frame clones only, not all of them. V, J and clone size were drawn from that table, and D and trimming were deduced from the DNA. The sample records about 400,000 clones, about 86% being singletons. This clone came up once. Germline CDR1 and CDR2: LNHDA and SQIVND (reference sequence). Deletions cut 6 bases from V and 4 bases from J, with 12 bases between. The CDR3 runs 13 residues. The specimen sequenced was peripheral blood. The clonotype originates from a woman in her sixties or seventies with COVID-19, enrolled during active disease. This chain uses TRBV19 with TRBJ1-2; perhaps TRBD1 as D (5 bases). The CDR3 reads CASRSWGAYGYTF. CDR3 coding DNA: TGTGCCAGTAGATCTTGGGGCGCCTATGGCTACACCTTC.